This T cell receptor beta chain was captured by sequencing in a study of blood T cell repertoires in COVID-19. Study in general: Samples of COVID-19 (acute and convalescent) were obtained from the United States, Italy and Spain. Sample material is recorded as cDNA or gDNA derived from T cells, B-cell-depleted T cells, or PBMCs.

In the original workflow: For nucleated cells, counts were estimated from reference gene primer amplification. Sequenced by immunoSEQ multiplex PCR; TCRdb stores in-frame clones only, minus some. D and trimming come from the DNA, and the V and J calls and clone size come from that table. The sample has about 210,000 clones; around 76% are singletons. The CDR3 is 15 amino acids. The germline V gene has CDR1 SEHNR and CDR2 FQNEAQ (reference sequence). With V trimmed by 1 base and J by 1 base, 2 bases remained unmatched. The sample taken for sequencing was peripheral blood. The gene calls are TRBV7-9 and TRBJ2-3, with TRBD2 matching 7 bases. This receptor was identified in a woman between 55 and 75 years old with COVID-19, enrolled during active disease. The CDR3 spells CASSLGGRGTDTQYF. The CDR3 DNA is TGTGCCAGCAGCTTAGGGGGGAGGGGCACAGATACGCAGTATTTT.